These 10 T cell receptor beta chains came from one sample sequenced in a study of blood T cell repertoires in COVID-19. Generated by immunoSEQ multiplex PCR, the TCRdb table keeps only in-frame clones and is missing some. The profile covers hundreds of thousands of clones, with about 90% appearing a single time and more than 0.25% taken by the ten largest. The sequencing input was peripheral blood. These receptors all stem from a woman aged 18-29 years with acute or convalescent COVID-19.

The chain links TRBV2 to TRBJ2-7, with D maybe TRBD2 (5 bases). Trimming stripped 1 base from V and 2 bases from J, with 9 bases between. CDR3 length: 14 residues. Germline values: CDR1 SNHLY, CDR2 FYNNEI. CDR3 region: CASSEGWEPYEQYF. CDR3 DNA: TGTGCCAGCAGTGAAGGTTGGGAGCCCTACGAGCAGTACTTC.

The CDR3 bases are TGTGCCAGTAGTCTCCGGGACAGGGCCCTCCTTCCCTATGGCTACACCTTC. Encoded protein: CASSLRDRALLPYGYTF. The V gene is TRBV19, the J gene TRBJ1-2; 9 positions agree with TRBD1. J gave up 4 bases and V 5 bases, and 14 bases lay outside the gene matches. The germline V gene encodes CDR1 LNHDA and CDR2 SQIVND (reference sequence). This CDR3 has 17 amino acids.

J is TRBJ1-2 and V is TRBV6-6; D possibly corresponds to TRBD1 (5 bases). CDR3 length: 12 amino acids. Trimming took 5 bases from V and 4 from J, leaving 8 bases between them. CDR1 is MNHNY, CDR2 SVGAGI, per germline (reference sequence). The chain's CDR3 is CASSKTVYGYTF. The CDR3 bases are TGTGCCAGCAGTAAGACAGTCTATGGCTACACCTTC.

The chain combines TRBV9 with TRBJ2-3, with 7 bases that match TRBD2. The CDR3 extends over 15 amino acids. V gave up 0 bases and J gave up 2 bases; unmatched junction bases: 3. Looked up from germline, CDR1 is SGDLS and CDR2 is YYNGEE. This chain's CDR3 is CASSVASGITDTQYF. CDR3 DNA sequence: TGTGCCAGCAGCGTAGCGAGCGGGATCACAGATACGCAGTATTTT.

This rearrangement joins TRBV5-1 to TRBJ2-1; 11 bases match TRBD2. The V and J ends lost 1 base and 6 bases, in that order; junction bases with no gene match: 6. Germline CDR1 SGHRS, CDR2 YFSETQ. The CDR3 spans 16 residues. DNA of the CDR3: TGCGCCAGCAGCTTGATGACTAGCGGGGACCGCAATGAGCAGTTCTTC. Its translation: CASSLMTSGDRNEQFF.

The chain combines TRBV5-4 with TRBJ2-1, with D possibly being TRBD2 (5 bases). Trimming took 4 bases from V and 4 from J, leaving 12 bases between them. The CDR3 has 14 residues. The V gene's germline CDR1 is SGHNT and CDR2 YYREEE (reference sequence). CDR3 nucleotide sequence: TGTGCCAGCAGCCCCTGGACTGATTACAATGAGCAGTTCTTC. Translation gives CASSPWTDYNEQFF.

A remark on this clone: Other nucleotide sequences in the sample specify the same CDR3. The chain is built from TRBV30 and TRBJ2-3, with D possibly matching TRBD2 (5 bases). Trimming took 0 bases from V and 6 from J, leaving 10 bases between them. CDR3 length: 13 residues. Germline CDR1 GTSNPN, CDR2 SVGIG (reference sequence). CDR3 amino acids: CAWSVRGSDTQYF. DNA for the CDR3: TGTGCCTGGAGTGTACGAGGGAGCGATACGCAGTATTTT.

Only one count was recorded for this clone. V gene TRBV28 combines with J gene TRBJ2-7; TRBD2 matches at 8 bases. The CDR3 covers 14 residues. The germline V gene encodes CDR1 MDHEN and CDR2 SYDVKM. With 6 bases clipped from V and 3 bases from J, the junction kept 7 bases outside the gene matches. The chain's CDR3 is CASSPRGGDYEQYF. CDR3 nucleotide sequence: TGTGCCAGCAGCCCCCGGGGGGGAGACTACGAGCAGTACTTC.

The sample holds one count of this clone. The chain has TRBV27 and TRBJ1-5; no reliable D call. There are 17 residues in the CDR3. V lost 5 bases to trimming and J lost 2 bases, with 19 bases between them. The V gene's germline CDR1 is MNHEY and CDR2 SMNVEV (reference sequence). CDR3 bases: TGTGCCAGCAGTGCGGGCTTCATTATCTCGGGCAATCAGCCCCAGCATTTT. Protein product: CASSAGFIISGNQPQHF.

In DNA, the CDR3 is TGTGCCAGCAGGACCCATCACGACAGTGGATATGGCTACACCTTC. Amino acid sequence: CASRTHHDSGYGYTF. V is TRBV27 and J is TRBJ1-2; D might be TRBD1 (5 bases). The ends were cut back, 6 bases at V and 5 bases at J, with 19 bases in the middle. CDR3 length: 15 residues. CDR1 and CDR2 from the germline V gene are MNHEY and SMNVEV (reference sequence).